Listed below are T cell receptor beta chains from one sample, sequenced in a study of blood T cell repertoires in COVID-19. The assay was immunoSEQ multiplex PCR, and TCRdb's table has in-frame clones only and misses some. Of tens of thousands of clones detected, over 75% appear once; the ten largest clones hold approximately 20%. Sequenced sample: peripheral blood. These receptors came from a human donor in a cohort sampled during active COVID-19. Each CDR3 is given with its conserved first and last residue. D genes are given only for firm matches. For some rows the clone size is stated as once, few or many, or as a class when expanded; others skip it.

len	abundance	v_gene	j_gene	d_gene	CDR3nt	CDR3aa
15	once	TRBV11-2	TRBJ2-1	.	TGTGCCAGCAGCCGCCTAGACGGCTCCTACAATGAGCAGTTCTTC	CASSRLDGSYNEQFF
14	.	TRBV7-9	TRBJ2-3	TRBD2	TGTGCCAGCAGCCCAGGCGGGGGAACAGATACGCAGTATTTT	CASSPGGGTDTQYF
16	.	TRBV5-4	TRBJ1-3	.	TGTGCCAGCAGCTTGGCCGGGGGATTAAAAGGAAACACCATATATTTT	CASSLAGGLKGNTIYF
16	.	TRBV5-4	TRBJ1-2	TRBD1	TGTGCCAGCAGCACTGAACAGGGGGCCTACCTTTATGGCTACACCTTC	CASSTEQGAYLYGYTF
13	.	TRBV29-1	TRBJ1-4	.	TGCAGCGCCCTGTATACAGAGAATGAAAAACTGTTTTTT	CSALYTENEKLFF
15	.	TRBV7-3	TRBJ2-3	.	TGTGCCAGCAGCTTAGGGGGCGTAGGAGGCTATACGCAGTATTTT	CASSLGGVGGYTQYF
13	few	TRBV5-4	TRBJ2-5	TRBD1	TGTGCCAGCAGGGGGGACAGGACAGAACGGCAGTACTTC	CASRGDRTERQYF
15	.	TRBV6-5	TRBJ1-3	.	TGTGCCAGCAGGATTCTACCGAGCTCTGGAAACACCATATATTTT	CASRILPSSGNTIYF
16	few	TRBV15	TRBJ1-3	.	TGTGCCACCAGCAGGGGGGACACCGCTATTGGTTCCACCATATATTTT	CATSRGDTAIGSTIYF
14	.	TRBV6-5	TRBJ1-2	TRBD1	TGTGCCAGCAGTCAACAGGGGGCCCACTCTGGCTACACCTTC	CASSQQGAHSGYTF
15	.	TRBV19	TRBJ2-1	TRBD2	TGTGCCAGTAGTATGCTAGCGGGGTCCTACAATGAGCAGTTCTTC	CASSMLAGSYNEQFF
12	.	TRBV11-3	TRBJ2-2	.	TGTGCCAGCAGGCGGGACGGCGGGGAGCTGTTTTTT	CASRRDGGELFF
14	.	TRBV19	TRBJ2-3	TRBD2	TGTGCCACTAGTACGGGGGGGATTTGGGATACGCAGTATTTT	CATSTGGIWDTQYF
13	.	TRBV11-2	TRBJ1-4	.	TGTGCCAGCAGTCATGAACGGAATGAAAAACTGTTTTTT	CASSHERNEKLFF
17	.	TRBV19	TRBJ1-2	TRBD1	TGTGCCAGTTCACTTCTATTGGACAGGAGGCACCCCTATGGCTACACCTTC	CASSLLLDRRHPYGYTF
12	.	TRBV9	TRBJ2-7	TRBD2	TGTGCCAGCGGTCCGGGGGGTTACGAGCAGTACTTC	CASGPGGYEQYF
15	.	TRBV9	TRBJ2-1	TRBD2	TGTGCCAGCAGCGTGGACGGGGGGAAAGGGAATGAGCAGTTCTTC	CASSVDGGKGNEQFF
15	.	TRBV18	TRBJ1-3	.	TGTGCCAGCTCACCTAATGAGTTCTCTGGAAACACCATATATTTT	CASSPNEFSGNTIYF
16	.	TRBV7-2	TRBJ2-3	TRBD2	TGTGCCAGCAGCCTCACTAGCGGGGGCTACACAGATACGCAGTATTTT	CASSLTSGGYTDTQYF
15	.	TRBV18	TRBJ2-7	.	TGTGCCAGCTCCTTGAAAGGGACAAGCTCCTACGAGCAGTACTTC	CASSLKGTSSYEQYF
16	.	TRBV7-9	TRBJ2-1	TRBD2	TGTGCCAGCAGCTGGGCTAGCGGGGCTCTTAACAATGAGCAGTTCTTC	CASSWASGALNNEQFF
18	.	TRBV3-1/TRBV3-2	TRBJ2-7	.	TGTGCCAGCAGCCTCAGCCGGGACAAAAGCCCAACTTCCTACGAGCAGTACTTC	CASSLSRDKSPTSYEQYF
16	few	TRBV4-3	TRBJ2-5	TRBD1	TGCGCCAGCAGCCAGGGAGACAGGGCAAACCAAGAGACCCAGTACTTC	CASSQGDRANQETQYF
14	.	TRBV19	TRBJ1-5	.	TGTGCCAGTAGTATCGGTCTCGTGGGCCAGCCCCAGCATTTT	CASSIGLVGQPQHF
15	few	TRBV12-2	TRBJ2-7	.	TGTGCAAGTCGCTCCTGGGGGGAAGGGCCCTACGAGCAGTACTTC	CASRSWGEGPYEQYF
15	.	TRBV18	TRBJ2-1	.	TGTGCCAGCTCACCACCGGCAGGGACCTACAATGAGCAGTTCTTC	CASSPPAGTYNEQFF
13	.	TRBV6-5	TRBJ2-7	TRBD1	TGTGCCGTGAGAGGGACAGGTTACTACGAGCAGTACTTC	CAVRGTGYYEQYF
15	.	TRBV9	TRBJ2-7	TRBD2	TGTGCCAGCAGCGCCTACGGACTAGAAGACTACGAGCAGTACTTC	CASSAYGLEDYEQYF
14	.	TRBV5-6	TRBJ1-2	TRBD1	TGTGCCAGCAGCCCTGGGACAGGGGAGTATGGCTACACCTTC	CASSPGTGEYGYTF
15	.	TRBV18	TRBJ2-2	TRBD2	TGTGCCAGCCTTCCCCCTAGCGGGGACACCGGGGAGCTGTTTTTT	CASLPPSGDTGELFF
14	few	TRBV7-9	TRBJ2-7	.	TGTGCCAGCAGCTTAGCGGCGGCTACCTACGAGCAGTACTTC	CASSLAAATYEQYF
14	.	TRBV11-2	TRBJ1-2	TRBD1	TGTGCCAGCAACCCGGGACAGGGGGCCTATGGCTACACCTTC	CASNPGQGAYGYTF
15	.	TRBV19	TRBJ2-6	.	TGTGCCAGTAACGAAAAACTCTCTGGGGCCAACGTCCTGACTTTC	CASNEKLSGANVLTF